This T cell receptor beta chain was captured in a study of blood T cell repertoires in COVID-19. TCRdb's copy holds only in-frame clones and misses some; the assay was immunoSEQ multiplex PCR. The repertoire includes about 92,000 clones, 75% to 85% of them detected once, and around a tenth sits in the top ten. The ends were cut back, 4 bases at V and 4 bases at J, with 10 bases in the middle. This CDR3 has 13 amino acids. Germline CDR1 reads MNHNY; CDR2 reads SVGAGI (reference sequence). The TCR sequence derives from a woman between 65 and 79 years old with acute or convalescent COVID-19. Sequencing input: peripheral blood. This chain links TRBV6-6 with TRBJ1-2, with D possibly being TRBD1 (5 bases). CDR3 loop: CASSSDSLYGYTF. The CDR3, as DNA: TGTGCCAGCAGTTCCGACAGCCTCTATGGCTACACCTTC.